The 15 T cell receptor beta chains in this list originate from one sample, sequenced in a study of blood T cells in healthy people across ages. Together with a sample-barcoded 5' primer, a J-beta primer mix was included in a second PCR lasting about 7 to 11 cycles. TCRdb analysed the 5' RACE reads with MiXCR anew, one entry per CDR3 protein. The table shows 1.8 million or so distinct CDR3 sequences, with more than 35% occurring only once. Sequenced input: blood. These receptors were obtained from a human donor in good health.

This clonotype came up a few times. The chain employs TRBV7-2 and TRBJ2-5, with D perhaps TRBD1 (6 bases). V was pared by 1 base and J by 4 bases, with 19 bases between. The CDR3 has 17 residues. The germline V gene encodes CDR1 SGHTA and CDR2 FQGNSA. The CDR3 DNA reads as TGTGCCAGCAGCTTAGACGGGGCAGGGGCCCAGGGAGAGACCCAGTACTTC. It codes for CASSLDGAGAQGETQYF.

The chain combines TRBV7-9 with TRBJ2-1; D remains ambiguous. The CDR3 loop spans 16 amino acids. Germline V gene sequence: CDR1 SEHNR, CDR2 FQNEAQ (reference sequence). The V gene lost 0 bases and the J gene lost 0 bases, with 9 bases spanning the gap. This CDR3 is CASSLAQDFSYNEQFF. The DNA for the CDR3 is TGTGCCAGCAGCTTAGCGCAGGATTTCTCCTACAATGAGCAGTTCTTC.

Written as DNA, the CDR3 is TGTGCCAGCAGCGGGATGAGGGGAGGAAATGAGCAGTTCTTC. Translation: CASSGMRGGNEQFF. The rearrangement uses TRBV11-2 and TRBJ2-1, with a weak D call TRBD2 (6 bases). CDR1 SGHAT and CDR2 FQNNGV come from the germline V gene. CDR3 length: 14 amino acids. The ends were cut back, 5 bases at V and 7 bases at J, with 15 bases in the middle.

The chain has TRBV7-2 and TRBJ1-5, with D possibly matching TRBD1 (6 bases). This CDR3 spans 13 amino acids. V was shortened by 6 bases and J by 10 bases, with 16 bases between the two germline ends. Germline V gives CDR1 SGHTA, CDR2 FQGNSA. CDR3 DNA: TGTGCCAGCAGAAACCCAGGGGAAGTACCCCAGCATTTT. Protein product: CASRNPGEVPQHF.

The chain uses TRBV5-1 and TRBJ1-2; D might be TRBD1 (5 bases). Germline V gene lookup returns CDR1 SGHRS and CDR2 YFSETQ. The CDR3 sequence is 14 residues long. V was shortened by 0 bases and J by 4 bases, with 10 bases between the two germline ends. This CDR3 reads CASSLGQSTYGYTF. CDR3 sequence (DNA): TGCGCCAGCAGCTTGGGACAGTCTACCTATGGCTACACCTTC.

The CDR3 nucleotides read TGTGCCAGCAGCTTTTCAGGGGTCGATACGCAGTATTTT. This sequence encodes CASSFSGVDTQYF. J is TRBJ2-3 and V is TRBV11-2, with TRBD1 as a possible D gene (6 bases). The CDR3 spans 13 residues. Per germline, CDR1 SGHAT and CDR2 FQNNGV. V dropped 3 bases and J dropped 6 bases, with 10 bases sitting between them. The entire variable domain, with the rest obtained from reference TRBV11-2 and TRBJ2-3, is as follows: EAGVAQSPRYKIIEKRQSVAFWCNPISGHATLYWYQQILGQGPKLLIQFQNNGVVDDSQLPKDRFSAERLKGVDSTLKIQPAKLEDSAVYLCASSFSGVDTQYFGPGTRLTVL.

A few counts support this clonotype. The chain joins TRBV3-1 to TRBJ2-5; the D is unclear. The length of the CDR3 is 14 residues. With 0 bases removed from V and 4 bases from J, the gap between germline ends came to 9 bases. CDR1 LGHDT and CDR2 YNNKEL come from the germline V gene (reference sequence). DNA of the CDR3: TGTGCCAGCAGCCAAGATCCAGGAACAGAGACCCAGTACTTC. It encodes CASSQDPGTETQYF.

This clonotype was counted between two and nine times. The gene calls are TRBV7-2 and TRBJ2-1; the match to TRBD2 covers 9 bases. This CDR3 has 17 amino acids. CDR1 is SGHTA, CDR2 FQGNSA, per germline. V lost 5 bases, J lost 8 bases, and 16 bases stayed unmatched. In nucleotides, the CDR3 is TGTGCCAGCAGCCCCCCCTGGGCGGGGGGGCCGAGCGATGAGCAGTTCTTC. Its translation is CASSPPWAGGPSDEQFF.

In its sample, this clonotype was seen a few times. V and J are TRBV12-3 or TRBV12-4 and TRBJ2-3; TRBD2 is a possible D gene (7 bases). The CDR3 runs to 14 residues. Trimming shortened V by 8 bases and J by 5 bases, and 17 bases separated the two germline ends. The CDR3: CASRDGGGGDTQYF. CDR3 in DNA: TGTGCCAGCCGGGACGGGGGAGGGGGAGATACGCAGTATTTT.

This clonotype turned up a few times. The chain is built from TRBV4-1 and TRBJ2-7; TRBD1 matches 8 bases. Germline CDR1 MGHRA, CDR2 YSYEKL. The CDR3 consists of 16 residues. J lost 3 bases, V lost 0 bases, and 7 bases had no gene match. CDR3 sequence (DNA): TGCGCCAGCAGCCAAGATCCGAACACAGGGGGCTACGAGCAGTACTTC. Amino acids: CASSQDPNTGGYEQYF.

V and J are TRBV20-1 and TRBJ2-6; no clear D. CDR3 length equals 15 residues. Trimming removed 0 bases from V and 3 bases from J, with 9 bases in between. In germline, CDR1 is DFQATT, CDR2 SNEGSKA (reference sequence). CDR3 residues: CSARDRVYGANVLTF. The CDR3 DNA reads as TGCAGTGCTAGAGACCGGGTGTATGGGGCCAACGTCCTGACTTTC.

V is TRBV20-1 and J is TRBJ2-1; 9 bases align to TRBD2. CDR3 length: 15 residues. V lost 4 bases, J lost 2 bases, and 6 bases stayed unmatched. Germline V CDR1 and CDR2: DFQATT, SNEGSKA (reference sequence). CDR3 region: CSAMLAGVTYNEQFF. As DNA, the CDR3 is TGCAGTGCTATGTTAGCGGGAGTTACCTACAATGAGCAGTTCTTC.

The chain's CDR3 is CASSQDSWDTEAFF. The CDR3 DNA reads as TGCGCCAGCAGCCAAGATAGTTGGGACACTGAAGCTTTCTTT. The chain employs TRBV4-3 and TRBJ1-1, with D uncertain. Trimming left V 0 bases short and J 3 bases short, with 8 bases between. CDR3 length equals 14 residues. Germline CDR1 and CDR2: LGHNA and YSLEER.

This chain joins TRBV11-2 and TRBJ1-4; 9 positions agree with TRBD1. The V gene's germline CDR1 is SGHAT and CDR2 FQNNGV. J lost 5 bases, V lost 7 bases, and 11 bases had no gene match. CDR3 length: 16 residues. The CDR3 DNA reads TGTGCCAGCACTTTCAACCCGGGACAGGGCAATGAAAAACTGTTTTTT. Amino acids: CASTFNPGQGNEKLFF.

The chain joins TRBV27 to TRBJ2-3; 12 positions agree with TRBD2. The CDR3 length is 18 residues. The V and J ends lost 3 bases and 4 bases, in that order; junction bases with no gene match: 11. Germline V gene lookup returns CDR1 MNHEY and CDR2 SMNVEV (reference sequence). DNA of the CDR3: TGTGCCAGCAGTTTTCTGCTAGCGGGGGGGCAATTCCCAGATACGCAGTATTTT. Its translation is CASSFLLAGGQFPDTQYF.